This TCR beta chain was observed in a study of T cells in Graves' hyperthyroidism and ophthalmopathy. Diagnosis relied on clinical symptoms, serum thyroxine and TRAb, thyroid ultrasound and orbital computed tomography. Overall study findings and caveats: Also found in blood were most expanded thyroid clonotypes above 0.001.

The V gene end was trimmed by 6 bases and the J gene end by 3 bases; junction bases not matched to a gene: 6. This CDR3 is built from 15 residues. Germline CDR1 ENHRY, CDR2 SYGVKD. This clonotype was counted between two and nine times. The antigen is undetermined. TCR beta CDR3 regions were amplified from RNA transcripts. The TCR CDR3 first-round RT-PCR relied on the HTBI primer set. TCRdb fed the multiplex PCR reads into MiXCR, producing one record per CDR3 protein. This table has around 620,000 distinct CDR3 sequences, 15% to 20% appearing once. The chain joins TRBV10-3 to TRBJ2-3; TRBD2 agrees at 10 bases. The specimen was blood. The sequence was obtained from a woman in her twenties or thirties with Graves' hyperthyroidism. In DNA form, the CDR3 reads TGTGCCATCAGGGACAGCGGGAGGGGGACAGATACGCAGTATTTT. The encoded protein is CAIRDSGRGTDTQYF.